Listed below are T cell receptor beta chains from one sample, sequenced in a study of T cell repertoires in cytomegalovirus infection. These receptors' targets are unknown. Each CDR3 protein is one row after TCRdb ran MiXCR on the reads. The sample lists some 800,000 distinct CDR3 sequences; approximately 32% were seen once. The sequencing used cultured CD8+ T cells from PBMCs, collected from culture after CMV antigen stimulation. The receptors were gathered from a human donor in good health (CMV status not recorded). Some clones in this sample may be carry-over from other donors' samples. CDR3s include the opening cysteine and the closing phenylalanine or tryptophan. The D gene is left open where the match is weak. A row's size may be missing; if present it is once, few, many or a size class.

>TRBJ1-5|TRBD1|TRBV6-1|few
CASSARQGSNQPQHF
TGTGCCAGCAGTGCCCGACAGGGGAGCAATCAGCCCCAGCATTTT
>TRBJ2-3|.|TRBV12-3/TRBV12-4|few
CASGVAAASPDTQYF
TGTGCCAGCGGGGTTGCTGCGGCTAGCCCTGATACGCAGTATTTT
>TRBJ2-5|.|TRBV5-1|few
CASSLEEVGETQYF
TGCGCCAGCAGCTTGGAGGAAGTAGGGGAGACCCAGTACTTC
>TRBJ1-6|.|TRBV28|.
CASSTYRGSPLHF
TGTGCCAGCAGTACATATCGGGGTTCACCCCTCCACTTT
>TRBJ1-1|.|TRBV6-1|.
CASSEVWTANTEAFF
TGTGCCAGCAGTGAAGTCTGGACGGCGAACACTGAAGCTTTCTTT
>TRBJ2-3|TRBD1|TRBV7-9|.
CASSPAQGTDTQYF
TGTGCCAGCAGCCCTGCACAGGGGACAGATACGCAGTATTTT
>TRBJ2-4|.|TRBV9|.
CASSVVTDNIQYF
TGTGCCAGCAGCGTAGTGACAGATAACATTCAGTACTTC
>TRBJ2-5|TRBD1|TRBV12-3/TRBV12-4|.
CARGRIGTGGRETQYF
TGTGCCCGCGGGCGAATTGGGACAGGGGGCCGGGAGACCCAGTACTTC
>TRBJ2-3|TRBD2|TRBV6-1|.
CANSVLAGELADTQYF
TGTGCCAACAGTGTCCTAGCGGGGGAGCTGGCAGATACGCAGTATTTT
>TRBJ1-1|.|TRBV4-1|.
CASSYVGPGAGGTEAFF
TGCGCCAGCAGCTACGTTGGTCCGGGTGCGGGGGGCACTGAAGCTTTCTTT
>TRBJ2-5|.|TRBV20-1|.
CSAPSVQETQYF
TGCAGTGCTCCCAGCGTACAAGAGACCCAGTACTTC
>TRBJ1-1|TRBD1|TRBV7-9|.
CASSLGTGEFFF
TGTGCCAGCAGCTTAGGAACAGGGGAGTTTTTCTTT
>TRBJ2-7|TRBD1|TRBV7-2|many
CASSYPGQGLYEQYF
TGTGCCAGCAGTTACCCGGGACAGGGACTCTACGAGCAGTACTTC
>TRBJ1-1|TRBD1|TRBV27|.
CASSLSPTGREAFF
TGTGCCAGCAGTTTATCCCCGACAGGGAGGGAAGCTTTCTTT
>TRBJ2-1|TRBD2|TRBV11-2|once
CVSSTTSGGAVVSEQFF
TGTGTCAGCAGTACGACTAGCGGGGGGGCCGTTGTAAGTGAGCAGTTCTTC
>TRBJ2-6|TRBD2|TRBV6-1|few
CASRTRLAGASGANVLTF
TGTGCCAGCAGGACGAGACTAGCGGGGGCCTCTGGGGCCAACGTCCTGACTTTC
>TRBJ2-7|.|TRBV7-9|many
CASSLDGYRDEQYF
TGTGCCAGCAGCTTAGACGGGTATAGGGACGAGCAGTACTTC
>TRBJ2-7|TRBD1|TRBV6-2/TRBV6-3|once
CASTPGGYQVYEQYF
TGTGCCAGCACCCCAGGGGGCTATCAAGTCTACGAGCAGTACTTC
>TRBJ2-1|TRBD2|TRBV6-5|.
CASSYGSGGADEQFF
TGTGCCAGCAGTTACGGTAGCGGGGGGGCCGATGAGCAGTTCTTC
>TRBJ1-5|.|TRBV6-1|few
CASSADQPQHF
TGTGCCAGCAGTGCGGACCAGCCCCAGCATTTT
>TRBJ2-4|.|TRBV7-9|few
CASSSYPRYQGENIQYF
TGTGCCAGCAGCTCCTACCCGAGGTACCAAGGGGAAAACATTCAGTACTTC
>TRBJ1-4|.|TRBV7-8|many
CASSARDRRDEKLFF
TGTGCCAGCAGCGCGAGGGACCGTCGAGATGAAAAACTGTTTTTT
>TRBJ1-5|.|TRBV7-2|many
CASSTGAGKGSNQPQHF
TGTGCCAGCAGCACTGGGGCGGGGAAGGGGAGCAATCAGCCCCAGCATTTT
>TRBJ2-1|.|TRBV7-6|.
CASSLGQGADHYNEQFF
TGTGCCAGCAGCTTAGGGCAAGGGGCTGATCACTACAATGAGCAGTTCTTC
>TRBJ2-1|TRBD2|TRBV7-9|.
CASSFPLSGRSFYEQFF
TGTGCCAGCAGCTTCCCCCTTAGCGGGAGGTCTTTTTATGAGCAGTTCTTC
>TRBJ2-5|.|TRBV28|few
CASTDSMEYQETQYF
TGTGCCAGCACCGACTCCATGGAGTACCAAGAGACCCAGTACTTC
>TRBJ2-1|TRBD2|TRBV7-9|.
CASSSRGDAYNEQFF
TGTGCCAGCAGCTCGCGGGGGGACGCCTACAATGAGCAGTTCTTC
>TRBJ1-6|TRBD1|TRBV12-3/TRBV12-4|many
CASSFLLTGGEQSLVFNSPLHF
TGTGCCAGCAGCTTTTTGTTAACAGGGGGCGAACAATCTTTAGTCTTTAATTCACCCCTCCACTTT
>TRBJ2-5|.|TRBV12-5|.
CASGLGLTEETQYF
TGTGCTAGTGGTTTGGGCCTGACAGAAGAGACCCAGTACTTC
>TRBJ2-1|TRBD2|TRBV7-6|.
CASSFPMGRGGYNEQFF
TGTGCCAGCAGCTTCCCAATGGGGCGGGGGGGATACAATGAGCAGTTCTTC
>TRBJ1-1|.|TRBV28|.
CASSHPSNEAFF
TGTGCCAGCAGTCACCCAAGTAATGAAGCTTTCTTT